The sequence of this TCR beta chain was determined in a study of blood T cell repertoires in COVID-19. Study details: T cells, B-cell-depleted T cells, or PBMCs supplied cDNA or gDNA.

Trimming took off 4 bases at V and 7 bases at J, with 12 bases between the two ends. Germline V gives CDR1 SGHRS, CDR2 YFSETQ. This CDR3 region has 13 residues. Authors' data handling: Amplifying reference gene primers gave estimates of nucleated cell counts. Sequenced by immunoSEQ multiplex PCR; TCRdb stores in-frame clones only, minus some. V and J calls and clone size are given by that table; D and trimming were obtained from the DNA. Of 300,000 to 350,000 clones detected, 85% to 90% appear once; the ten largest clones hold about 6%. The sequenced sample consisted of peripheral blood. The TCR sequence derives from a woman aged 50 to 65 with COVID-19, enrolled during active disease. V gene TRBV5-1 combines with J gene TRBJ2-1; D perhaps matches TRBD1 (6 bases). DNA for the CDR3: TGCGCCAGCAGCACCCTACAGGGAAATGAGCAGTTCTTC. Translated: CASSTLQGNEQFF.